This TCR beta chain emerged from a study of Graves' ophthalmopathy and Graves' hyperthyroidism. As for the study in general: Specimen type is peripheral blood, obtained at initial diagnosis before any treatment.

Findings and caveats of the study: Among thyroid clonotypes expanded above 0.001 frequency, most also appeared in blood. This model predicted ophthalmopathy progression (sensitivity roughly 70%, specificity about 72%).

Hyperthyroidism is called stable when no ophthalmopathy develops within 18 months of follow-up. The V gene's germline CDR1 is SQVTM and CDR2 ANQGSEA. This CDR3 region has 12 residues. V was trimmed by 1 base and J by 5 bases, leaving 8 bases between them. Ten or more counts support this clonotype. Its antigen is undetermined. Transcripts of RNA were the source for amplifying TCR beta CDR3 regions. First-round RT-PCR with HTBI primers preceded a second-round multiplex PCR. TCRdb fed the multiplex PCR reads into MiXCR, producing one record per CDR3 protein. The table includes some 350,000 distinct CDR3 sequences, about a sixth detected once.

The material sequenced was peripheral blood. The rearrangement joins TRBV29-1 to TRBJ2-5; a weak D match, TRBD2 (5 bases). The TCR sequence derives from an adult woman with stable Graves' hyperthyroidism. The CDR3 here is CSVEAQRETQYF. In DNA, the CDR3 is TGCAGCGTTGAAGCGCAGCGGGAGACCCAGTACTTC.